This T cell receptor (beta chain) is from a study of CDR3 diversity in severe acne. V lost 1 base, J lost 2 bases, and 7 bases stayed unmatched. Germline V gene data show CDR1 as DFQATT and CDR2 as SNEGSKA (reference sequence). The length of the CDR3 is 17 residues. Many counts were recorded for this clonotype. TCRdb re-analysed the PCR reads in MiXCR, keeping a single row per CDR3 protein. This sample yields about 97,000 distinct CDR3 sequences, of which 51% are seen a single time; 9.5% to 15% belongs to the top ten. The chain employs TRBV20-1 and TRBJ2-3; 12 positions agree with TRBD2. The source of this sequence is a male donor with acne. Sequencing was carried out using blood. This CDR3 reads CSARGLAGGPVTDTQYF. The CDR3 DNA reads as TGCAGTGCTAGAGGGCTAGCGGGGGGGCCGGTCACAGATACGCAGTATTTT.